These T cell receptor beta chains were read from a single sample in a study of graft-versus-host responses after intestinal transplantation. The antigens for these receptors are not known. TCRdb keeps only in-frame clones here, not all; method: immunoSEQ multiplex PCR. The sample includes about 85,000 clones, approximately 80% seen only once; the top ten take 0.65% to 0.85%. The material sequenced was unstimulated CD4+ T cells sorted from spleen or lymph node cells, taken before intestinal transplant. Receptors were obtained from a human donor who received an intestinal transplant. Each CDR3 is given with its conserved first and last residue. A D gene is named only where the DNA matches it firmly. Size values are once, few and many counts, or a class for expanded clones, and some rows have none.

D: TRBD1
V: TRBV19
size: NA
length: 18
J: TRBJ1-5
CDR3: CASSRGQGGKFGNQPQHF
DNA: TGTGCCAGTAGTCGAGGACAGGGGGGGAAATTCGGCAATCAGCCCCAGCATTTT

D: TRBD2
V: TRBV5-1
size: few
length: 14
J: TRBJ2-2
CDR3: CASSPSGGAVELFF
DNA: TGCGCCAGCAGCCCTAGCGGGGGGGCCGTGGAGCTGTTTTTT

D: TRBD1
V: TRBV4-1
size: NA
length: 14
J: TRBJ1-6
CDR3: CASSQDPGQGPLHF
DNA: TGCGCCAGCAGCCAAGATCCGGGACAGGGACCCCTCCACTTT

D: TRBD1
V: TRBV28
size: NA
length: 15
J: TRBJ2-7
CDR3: CASSPPGTGKIEQYF
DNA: TGTGCCAGCAGTCCTCCCGGGACAGGGAAGATCGAGCAGTACTTC

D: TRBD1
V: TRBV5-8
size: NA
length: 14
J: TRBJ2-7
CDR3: CASSRDSLYYEQYF
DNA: TGTGCCAGCAGCCGGGACAGTCTTTACTACGAGCAGTACTTC

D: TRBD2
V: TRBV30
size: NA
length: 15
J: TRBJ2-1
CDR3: CAWNGASGGLNEQFF
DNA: TGTGCCTGGAATGGGGCTAGCGGGGGATTAAATGAGCAGTTCTTC

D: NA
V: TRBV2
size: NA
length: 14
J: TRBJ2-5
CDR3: CASRADRGGKTQYF
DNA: TGTGCCAGCAGAGCCGACAGGGGAGGGAAGACCCAGTACTTC

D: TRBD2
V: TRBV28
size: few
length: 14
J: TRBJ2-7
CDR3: CASTLGGSSYEQYF
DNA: TGTGCCAGCACCCTGGGGGGGAGCTCCTACGAGCAGTACTTC

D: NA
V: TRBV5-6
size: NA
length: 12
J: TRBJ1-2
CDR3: CASSEPAFGYTF
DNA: TGTGCCAGCAGCGAGCCTGCCTTCGGCTACACCTTC

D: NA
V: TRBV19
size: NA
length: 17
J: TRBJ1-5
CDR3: CASSQPGIPYSNQPQHF
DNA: TGTGCCAGTAGTCAGCCGGGGATCCCCTATAGCAATCAGCCCCAGCATTTT

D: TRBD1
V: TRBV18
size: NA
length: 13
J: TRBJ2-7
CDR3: CASSQDRGNEQYF
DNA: TGTGCCAGCTCTCAGGACAGGGGCAACGAGCAGTACTTC

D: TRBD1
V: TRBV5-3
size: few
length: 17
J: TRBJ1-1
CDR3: CARSLRMGQGVNTEAFF
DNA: TGTGCCAGAAGCTTAAGAATGGGACAGGGGGTGAACACTGAAGCTTTCTTT

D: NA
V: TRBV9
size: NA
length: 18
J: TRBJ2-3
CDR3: CASSVSPNPGVGTDTQYF
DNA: TGTGCCAGCAGCGTATCACCCAACCCCGGGGTCGGCACAGATACGCAGTATTTT

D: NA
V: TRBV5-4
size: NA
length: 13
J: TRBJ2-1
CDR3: CASSSGRGILQFF
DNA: TGTGCCAGCAGCTCAGGTCGGGGGATCCTCCAGTTCTTC

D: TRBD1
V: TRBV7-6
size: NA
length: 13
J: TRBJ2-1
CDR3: CAIRAGGANEQFF
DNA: TGTGCCATCCGGGCAGGGGGAGCCAATGAGCAGTTCTTC

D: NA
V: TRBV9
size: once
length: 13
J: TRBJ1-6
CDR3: CASSVDKNSPLHF
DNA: TGTGCCAGCAGCGTAGACAAAAATTCACCCCTCCACTTT

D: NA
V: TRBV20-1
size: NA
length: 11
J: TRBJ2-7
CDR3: CSARDANEQYF
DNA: TGCAGTGCTAGAGATGCGAACGAGCAGTACTTC

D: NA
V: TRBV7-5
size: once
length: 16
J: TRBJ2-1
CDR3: CARSLARTGDYNEQFF
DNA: TGTGCCAGAAGCTTAGCCCGGACAGGGGACTACAATGAGCAGTTCTTC

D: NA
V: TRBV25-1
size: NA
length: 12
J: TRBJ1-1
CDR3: CASISGGTEAFF
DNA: TGTGCCAGCATTTCGGGGGGCACTGAAGCTTTCTTT

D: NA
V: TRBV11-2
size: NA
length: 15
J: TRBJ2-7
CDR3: CASSRGAGTSYEQYF
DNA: TGTGCCAGCAGCCGCGGGGCGGGGACCTCCTACGAGCAGTACTTC

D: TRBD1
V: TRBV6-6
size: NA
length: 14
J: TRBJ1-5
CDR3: CASSWGQGNQPQHF
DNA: TGTGCCAGCAGCTGGGGACAGGGGAATCAGCCCCAGCATTTT